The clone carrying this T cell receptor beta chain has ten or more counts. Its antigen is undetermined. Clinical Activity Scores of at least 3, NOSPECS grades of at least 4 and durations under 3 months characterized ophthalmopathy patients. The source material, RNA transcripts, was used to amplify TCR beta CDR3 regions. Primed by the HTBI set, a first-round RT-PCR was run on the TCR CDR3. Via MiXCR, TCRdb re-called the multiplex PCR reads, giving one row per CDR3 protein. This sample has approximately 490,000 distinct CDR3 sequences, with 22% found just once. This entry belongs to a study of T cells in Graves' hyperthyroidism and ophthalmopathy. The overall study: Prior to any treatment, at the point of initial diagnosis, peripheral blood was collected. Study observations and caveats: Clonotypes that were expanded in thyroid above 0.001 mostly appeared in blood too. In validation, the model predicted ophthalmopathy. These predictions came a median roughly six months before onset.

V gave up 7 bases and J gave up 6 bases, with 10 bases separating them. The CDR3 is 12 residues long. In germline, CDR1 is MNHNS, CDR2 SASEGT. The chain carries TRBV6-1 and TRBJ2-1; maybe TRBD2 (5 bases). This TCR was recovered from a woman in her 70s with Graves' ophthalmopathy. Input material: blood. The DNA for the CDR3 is TGTGCCAGCACAACTAGAACCAATGAGCAGTTCTTC. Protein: CASTTRTNEQFF.